The next 24 T cell receptor beta chains were all read from a single sample in a study of blood T cell repertoires in COVID-19. Sequencing was performed with immunoSEQ multiplex PCR; in TCRdb, only in-frame clones are kept and a portion is missing. The sample has about 180,000 clones, roughly 81% seen once. Specimen: peripheral blood. Receptors were obtained from a woman older than 75 with COVID-19, enrolled during active disease.

The chain joins TRBV11-2 to TRBJ1-1; perhaps TRBD1 as D (5 bases). The CDR3 runs to 13 residues. V was clipped by 2 bases and J by 1 base, with 5 bases between them. CDR1 is SGHAT and CDR2 is FQNNGV in the germline V gene. CDR3 coding DNA: TGTGCCAGCAGCTTACAGGGGAACACTGAAGCTTTCTTT. Translating it yields CASSLQGNTEAFF.

This clone was seen a handful of times. This chain joins TRBV7-6 and TRBJ2-3; the D gene is possibly TRBD2 (6 bases). The germline V gene encodes CDR1 SGHVS and CDR2 FNYEAQ. V lost 1 base to trimming and J lost 4 bases, with 15 bases between them. This CDR3 is 16 amino acids long. The CDR3 nucleotides read TGTGCCAGCAGCTTAGTATACGGGAGCGGGTCAGATACGCAGTATTTT. Translating it yields CASSLVYGSGSDTQYF.

On this clone: Sequence at one end of the junction differs from germline and may be a read error. This chain joins TRBV15 and TRBJ1-5, with 7 bases matching TRBD1. The germline V gene encodes CDR1 LNHNV and CDR2 YYDKDF (reference sequence). The CDR3 covers 14 residues. The CDR3 DNA is TGTGCCACCAGCGGAGACAGGGTCGATCAGCCCCAGCATTTT. Amino acid sequence: CATSGDRVDQPQHF. Variable domain in full (rest from reference TRBV15 and TRBJ1-5): DAMVIQNPRYQVTQFGKPVTLSCSQTLNHNVMYWYQQKSSQAPKLLFHYYDKDFNNEADTPDNFQSRRPNTSFCFLDIRSPGLGDTAMYLCATSGDRVDQPQHFGDGTRLSIL.

The genes are TRBV25-1 and TRBJ1-4; possible D gene TRBD1, 5 bases. The CDR3 runs 14 residues. Trimming pared 3 bases from V and 8 bases from J, leaving 13 bases between. Germline values: CDR1 MGHDK, CDR2 SYGVNS. The CDR3 spells CASSDREGREKLFF. CDR3 DNA sequence: TGTGCCAGCAGTGACAGGGAAGGTCGGGAAAAACTGTTTTTT.

V gene TRBV29-1 combines with J gene TRBJ2-3, with TRBD2 matching over 12 bases. The CDR3 has 16 residues. The germline gives CDR1 SQVTM, CDR2 ANQGSEA. Trimming cost V 4 bases and J 4 bases; bases outside gene matches: 9. This CDR3 reads CSVVGATSGRPDTQYF. The CDR3 DNA follows: TGCAGCGTTGTTGGAGCGACTAGCGGGAGACCAGATACGCAGTATTTT.

The V call is TRBV7-3, the J call TRBJ1-1; a weak D match, TRBD1 (5 bases). The germline V gene has CDR1 SGHTA and CDR2 FQGTGA. CDR3 length: 14 residues. V shed 1 base and J shed 6 bases, with 12 bases lying between them. DNA of the CDR3: TGTGCCAGCAGCTTAAGGGCAGGGTCGGCTGAAGCTTTCTTT. Its translation is CASSLRAGSAEAFF.

The chain links TRBV6-2 or TRBV6-3 to TRBJ2-7; a weak D match, TRBD1 (5 bases). The CDR3 has 13 residues. CDR1 and CDR2 (germline): MNHEY, SVGEGT. The V gene lost 4 bases and the J gene lost 3 bases, with 10 bases spanning the gap. For the CDR3, the DNA is TGTGCCAGCAGTTGGGGCTGGTACTACGAGCAGTACTTC. Residues: CASSWGWYYEQYF.

This clone came up a few times. This chain links TRBV9 with TRBJ2-2; 7 bases are a match to TRBD2. This CDR3 is 15 amino acids long. J was trimmed by 5 bases and V by 0 bases; bases with no gene match: 4. Germline V gene data show CDR1 as SGDLS and CDR2 as YYNGEE. The CDR3 loop reads CASSVGGSETGELFF. The CDR3 DNA follows: TGTGCCAGCAGCGTAGGCGGGAGTGAGACCGGGGAGCTGTTTTTT. The complete variable domain, with remaining parts taken from reference TRBV9 and TRBJ2-2, reads DSGVTQTPKHLITATGQRVTLRCSPRSGDLSVYWYQQSLDQGLQFLIQYYNGEERAKGNILERFSAQQFPDLHSELNLSSLELGDSALYFCASSVGGSETGELFFGEGSRLTVL.

The chain combines TRBV7-2 with TRBJ2-7; maybe TRBD2 (7 bases). This CDR3 has 13 amino acids. From germline, CDR1 is SGHTA and CDR2 FQGNSA. With 3 bases removed from V and 7 bases from J, the gap between germline ends came to 13 bases. The CDR3 DNA sequence: TGTGCCAGCAGCTTGGGGGGGCCACGGGAGCAGTACTTC. Its protein is CASSLGGPREQYF.

V and J are TRBV7-9 and TRBJ2-7; weak D call: TRBD1 (5 bases). Trimming left V 4 bases short and J 0 bases short, with 16 bases between. Per the germline V gene, CDR1 is SEHNR and CDR2 is FQNEAQ (reference sequence). The CDR3 loop spans 16 amino acids. CDR3 region: CASSYTGRQGSYEQYF. CDR3 bases: TGTGCCAGCAGCTACACCGGGCGTCAGGGCTCCTACGAGCAGTACTTC.

The chain links TRBV12-5 to TRBJ1-1; D uncertain. V dropped 5 bases and J dropped 0 bases, with 13 bases sitting between them. The CDR3 is 15 amino acids. The germline V gene has CDR1 LGHNT and CDR2 FRNRAP. CDR3 loop: CASGPQANLNTEAFF. CDR3 in DNA: TGTGCTAGTGGTCCCCAAGCTAACCTGAACACTGAAGCTTTCTTT. Using reference TRBV12-5 and TRBJ1-1 for the parts outside the CDR3, the full variable domain is DARVTQTPRHKVTEMGQEVTMRCQPILGHNTVFWYRQTMMQGLELLAYFRNRAPLDDSGMPKDRFSAEMPDATLATLKIQPSEPRDSAVYFCASGPQANLNTEAFFGQGTRLTVV.

This clone showed up just once. The chain employs TRBV4-3 and TRBJ2-5, with D possibly matching TRBD1 (5 bases). CDR3 length: 15 residues. Trimming cost V 0 bases and J 2 bases, with 10 bases left between them. Germline V gives CDR1 LGHNA, CDR2 YSLEER. CDR3 sequence: CASSQDRGEQETQYF. CDR3 DNA sequence: TGCGCCAGCAGCCAAGATAGGGGTGAACAAGAGACCCAGTACTTC.

V gene TRBV5-1 combines with J gene TRBJ2-2; 8 nucleotides agree with TRBD1. This CDR3 has 15 residues. V shed 3 bases, J shed 5 bases, and the junction held 6 bases outside the gene matches. The germline CDR1 and CDR2 sequences are SGHRS and YFSETQ. The CDR3: CASSSDRGRTGELFF. The CDR3 bases are TGCGCCAGCAGCTCCGACAGGGGCCGTACCGGGGAGCTGTTTTTT.

The rearrangement links TRBV2 to TRBJ2-2; TRBD1 is a possible D gene (7 bases). The CDR3 runs to 15 residues. The V end was cut by 10 bases, the J end by 6 bases, with 21 bases between. Germline V gene sequence: CDR1 SNHLY, CDR2 FYNNEI. In nucleotides, the CDR3 is TGTGCCATCCTACAGAGAGGAGGGGGCGCCGGGGAGCTGTTTTTT. This translates into CAILQRGGGAGELFF.

V usage is TRBV6-5 and J usage is TRBJ1-1; 9 nucleotides line up with TRBD1. V shed 10 bases and J 11 bases; nucleotides not matched to a gene: 14. Germline V CDR1 and CDR2: MNHEY, SVGAGI. The CDR3 sequence is 13 residues long. CDR3 coding DNA: TGTGCCACAAGTTACACAGGGGGCTCGGAGGCTTTCTTT. It codes for CATSYTGGSEAFF.

The chain recombines TRBV6-5 with TRBJ2-7, with TRBD1 matching over 7 bases. J was trimmed by 3 bases and V by 5 bases; bases with no gene match: 7. This CDR3 is 14 amino acids long. Germline CDR1 MNHEY, CDR2 SVGAGI. The CDR3 region has the DNA TGTGCCAGCAGTCCCGCCAGGGGGTACTACGAGCAGTACTTC. It encodes CASSPARGYYEQYF.

The chain combines TRBV5-1 with TRBJ2-7; TRBD2 matches 11 bases. The length of the CDR3 is 14 residues. Germline V gives CDR1 SGHRS, CDR2 YFSETQ. Unmatched junction bases numbered 4, after V lost 4 bases and J lost 4 bases. CDR3 amino acids: CASSVSGGAYEQYF. DNA for the CDR3: TGCGCCAGCAGCGTTAGCGGGGGGGCGTACGAGCAGTACTTC.

This rearrangement joins TRBV5-1 to TRBJ2-1, with D hard to call. The CDR3 runs to 17 residues. Between the trimmed V and J ends, which lost 4 bases and 3 bases, there was a span of 20 bases. From germline, CDR1 is SGHRS and CDR2 YFSETQ. The CDR3 region has the DNA TGCGCCAGCAGCCTGCCCTTACCCCAGACTCTCTACAATGAGCAGTTCTTC. Amino acid sequence: CASSLPLPQTLYNEQFF.

This clone was detected a few times. The rearrangement joins TRBV10-3 to TRBJ1-2, with D maybe TRBD1 (6 bases). Germline V CDR1 and CDR2: ENHRY, SYGVKD. Trimming removed 2 bases at V and 6 bases at J, with 10 bases between. The CDR3 totals 13 residues. CDR3 amino acids: CAISEAQGNGYTF. CDR3 in DNA: TGTGCCATCAGTGAGGCACAGGGAAATGGCTACACCTTC.

CDR3 nucleotides: TGTGCCAGCAGGAGCTCCTACAATGAGCAGTTCTTC. Protein sequence: CASRSSYNEQFF. The rearrangement joins TRBV6-6 to TRBJ2-1, with D hard to call. The CDR3 has 12 amino acids. The ends were cut back, 6 bases at V and 0 bases at J, with 3 bases in the middle. CDR1 is MNHNY, CDR2 SVGAGI, per germline (reference sequence).

The chain employs TRBV6-5 and TRBJ1-4; D call uncertain. The CDR3 loop spans 14 amino acids. With 4 bases removed from V and 1 base from J, the gap between germline ends came to 7 bases. CDR1 is MNHEY and CDR2 is SVGAGI in the germline V gene. The CDR3 nucleotides read TGTGCCAGCAGTTCGACTGTAACTAATGAAAAACTGTTTTTT. This encodes CASSSTVTNEKLFF.

The sample holds a few counts of this clone. One end of the junction fails to match germline, which may point to a read error. The chain uses TRBV7-8 and TRBJ2-7, with 10 nucleotides matching TRBD1. CDR3 size: 12 residues. Germline-derived CDR1 and CDR2 are SGHVS and FQNEAQ. Here the CDR3 DNA reads TGTGCCAGCAGCCCCCCGGGGACAGGGGAGGGATTC. This codes for CASSPPGTGEGF.

This chain joins TRBV11-2 and TRBJ2-1; D perhaps matches TRBD2 (5 bases). This CDR3 comprises 15 residues. The ends were cut back, 5 bases at V and 2 bases at J, with 13 bases in the middle. In germline, CDR1 is SGHAT, CDR2 FQNNGV. This chain's CDR3 is CASSILLGTYNEQFF. DNA of the CDR3: TGTGCCAGCAGCATCCTACTAGGTACCTACAATGAGCAGTTCTTC.

The rearrangement joins TRBV19 to TRBJ1-5; 7 bases are shared with TRBD1. Germline V gives CDR1 LNHDA, CDR2 SQIVND (reference sequence). The trim removed 7 bases at V and 7 bases at J, leaving 13 bases unmatched. The CDR3 extends over 15 amino acids. CDR3 nucleotides: TGTGCCAGTACCCAGGGGGGTTCCAGGACCCAGCCCCAGCATTTT. It is translated as CASTQGGSRTQPQHF.